A selection of T cell receptor beta chains follows, all from one sample in a study of T cells in Graves' hyperthyroidism and ophthalmopathy. TCRdb called the multiplex PCR reads again in MiXCR, with one record for every CDR3 protein. The table records around 340,000 distinct CDR3 sequences, about 15% of them present only once. Source material: blood. The receptors were sampled from a woman aged 25 to 39 with Graves' hyperthyroidism that later progressed to Graves' ophthalmopathy. CDR3s include the opening cysteine and the closing phenylalanine or tryptophan. Each record gives: CDR3 length, V gene, D gene, clone size, J gene, CDR3 DNA, CDR3 protein. The D gene is left open where the match is weak. Some rows have no size entry. The others give once, few or many, or a class for an expanded clone.

17	TRBV12-3/TRBV12-4	-	-	TRBJ2-5	TGTGCCAGCAGTTTAATAGTTAGGGTGGAAGGTCAAGAGACCCAGTACTTC	CASSLIVRVEGQETQYF
17	TRBV4-2	TRBD2	-	TRBJ2-3	TGTGCCAGCAGCCAAGTGTACGGAGCGGGGCGAGCAGATACGCAGTATTTT	CASSQVYGAGRADTQYF
17	TRBV6-1	-	few	TRBJ1-2	TGTGCCAGCAGGGACGGCGGGGGCCAGGGAAGAAACTATGGCTACACCTTC	CASRDGGGQGRNYGYTF
12	TRBV28	-	many	TRBJ2-3	TGTGCCAGCAGGAGGACGTCGGATACGCAGTATTTT	CASRRTSDTQYF
18	TRBV20-1	-	few	TRBJ1-2	TGCAGTGCTAGAGTAGGGGAAACTCAAGCCCGGGGGGATTATGGCTACACCTTC	CSARVGETQARGDYGYTF
12	TRBV7-9	-	many	TRBJ1-1	TGTGCCAGCAGCTTAAGGCAGGGAGGTCCTTTCTTT	CASSLRQGGPFF
12	TRBV28	-	-	TRBJ1-1	TGTGCCAGCGCCATGATGAACACTGAAGCTTTCTTT	CASAMMNTEAFF
16	TRBV7-2	TRBD1	few	TRBJ2-5	TGTGCCAGCAGCTTAGGCTTTAGGGGGCGAGGAGAGACCCAGTACTTC	CASSLGFRGRGETQYF
13	TRBV5-5	-	few	TRBJ1-2	TGTGCCAGCAGCTCCCCAGCGAACTATGGCTACACCTTC	CASSSPANYGYTF
16	TRBV19	TRBD2	-	TRBJ2-2	TGTGCCAGTAGTGAACTAGCGGGGGGGCTTACCGGGGAGCTGTTTTTT	CASSELAGGLTGELFF
13	TRBV20-1	TRBD2	many	TRBJ2-7	TGCAGTGCGACTAGCGGGAAAGCCTACGAGCAGTACTTC	CSATSGKAYEQYF
15	TRBV15	TRBD2	-	TRBJ2-1	TGTGCCACCAGCACGGGGAGGGACTCCTACAATGAGCAGTTCTTC	CATSTGRDSYNEQFF
15	TRBV9	-	few	TRBJ2-1	TGTGCCAGCAGCGTAAACCGGGAGTCCTACAATGAGCAGTTCTTC	CASSVNRESYNEQFF
15	TRBV2	-	-	TRBJ1-2	TGTGCCAGCAGTGAAGGACCCCAGGGGTCCAATGGCTACACCTTC	CASSEGPQGSNGYTF
15	TRBV2	TRBD1	many	TRBJ1-5	TGTGCCAGCAGTTCAACAGGGGGAGGGAATCAGCCCCAGCATTTT	CASSSTGGGNQPQHF
13	TRBV27	-	many	TRBJ2-7	TGTGCCAGCAGGGGGACGGGATCCTACGAGCAGTACTTC	CASRGTGSYEQYF
14	TRBV28	-	many	TRBJ1-2	TGTGCCAGCAGTTTTCTCGGGGTCGGGTATGGCTACACCTTC	CASSFLGVGYGYTF
16	TRBV2	-	many	TRBJ2-5	TGTGCCAGCAGTGTCAGGGGAGATTCCAGTATGGAGACCCAGTACTTC	CASSVRGDSSMETQYF
17	TRBV12-3/TRBV12-4	TRBD1	many	TRBJ1-2	TGTGCCAGCAGAAGTAACAGGGGGCGAACACTTAACTATGGCTACACCTTC	CASRSNRGRTLNYGYTF
21	TRBV19	TRBD1	few	TRBJ1-5	TGTGCCAGTAGTACCCCCGTGGGCAGGGGGCGATCCGCTTATAGCAATCAGCCCCAGCATTTT	CASSTPVGRGRSAYSNQPQHF
13	TRBV29-1	-	-	TRBJ2-5	TGCAGCGTAAACCGGGACTTCCAAGAGACCCAGTACTTC	CSVNRDFQETQYF
14	TRBV28	-	many	TRBJ2-3	TGTGCCAGCAGTCGACAGGGAGGATTAGATACGCAGTATTTT	CASSRQGGLDTQYF
15	TRBV28	-	many	TRBJ1-2	TGTGCCAGCATAGACCCCAGGGGACGGGACTATGGCTACACCTTC	CASIDPRGRDYGYTF
15	TRBV9	-	many	TRBJ2-3	TGTGCCAGCAGCGTAACGGGGGCTTCCACAGATACGCAGTATTTT	CASSVTGASTDTQYF